Shown below are 14 T cell receptor beta chains from a single sample sequenced in a study of cytomegalovirus exposure and HLA in healthy donors. TCRdb's table, derived via immunoSEQ multiplex PCR, lists solely in-frame clones and lacks some. The sample has more than 300,000 clones; just over 85% are singletons. The specimen was PBMCs. The origin of the receptors is a woman aged 18-29 years in good health and CMV-seronegative.

The genes are TRBV6-4 and TRBJ2-3; 7 bases fit TRBD1. Germline V gives CDR1 MRHNA, CDR2 SNTAGT. J lost 2 bases, V lost 9 bases, and 11 bases had no gene match. The CDR3 is 15 residues long. In DNA, the CDR3 is TGTGCCAGTACTAGACAGGGACACTACACAGATACGCAGTATTTT. It codes for CASTRQGHYTDTQYF.

The chain carries TRBV2 and TRBJ2-3; tentative D call: TRBD2 (5 bases). Deletions cut 3 bases from V and 0 bases from J, with 7 bases between. The CDR3 is made up of 14 amino acids. Germline values: CDR1 SNHLY, CDR2 FYNNEI. CDR3 amino acids: CASSDLASTDTQYF. In DNA form, the CDR3 reads TGTGCCAGCAGTGACCTAGCTAGCACAGATACGCAGTATTTT.

This chain joins TRBV28 and TRBJ2-7, with D possibly being TRBD2 (6 bases). The V gene lost 3 bases and the J gene lost 4 bases, with 16 bases spanning the gap. The CDR3 has 15 residues. Looked up from germline, CDR1 is MDHEN and CDR2 is SYDVKM. The CDR3 sequence is CASSLQWAEGYEQYF. The DNA of the CDR3 is TGTGCCAGCAGTTTGCAGTGGGCGGAGGGATACGAGCAGTACTTC.

CDR3 DNA: TGTGCCAGCAGCCCCGTAGCGGGGGCGACCTACAATGAGCAGTTCTTC. Its translation is CASSPVAGATYNEQFF. This chain uses TRBV9 with TRBJ2-1, with 9 bases lining up with TRBD2. V shed 4 bases, J shed 2 bases, and the junction held 7 bases outside the gene matches. The V gene's germline CDR1 is SGDLS and CDR2 YYNGEE. The CDR3 has 16 amino acids.

The sample holds one count of this clone. The chain uses TRBV28 and TRBJ1-1; tentative D call: TRBD1 (6 bases). Trimming left V 5 bases short and J 5 bases short, with 15 bases between. The CDR3 extends over 14 amino acids. The germline V gene has CDR1 MDHEN and CDR2 SYDVKM. This CDR3 is CASSRGGTVTEAFF. As DNA, the CDR3 is TGTGCCAGCAGTAGGGGGGGTACAGTGACTGAAGCTTTCTTT.

The chain employs TRBV29-1 and TRBJ1-2; D unclear. The CDR3 is 13 amino acids. Germline CDR1 is SQVTM and CDR2 is ANQGSEA. Trimming left V 3 bases short and J 0 bases short, with 8 bases between. The CDR3 sequence: CSVDLAANYGYTF. CDR3 sequence (DNA): TGCAGCGTTGACTTGGCCGCTAACTATGGCTACACCTTC.

The genes are TRBV7-9 and TRBJ1-4; no reliable D call. Trimming removed 4 bases at V and 6 bases at J, with 12 bases between. CDR1 is SEHNR and CDR2 is FQNEAQ in the germline V gene (reference sequence). This CDR3 region has 14 residues. CDR3: CASSSPGRDEKLFF. The CDR3 DNA reads TGTGCCAGCAGCTCCCCGGGGAGGGATGAAAAACTGTTTTTT.

The chain combines TRBV27 with TRBJ2-3; a weak D match, TRBD1 (5 bases). Per germline, CDR1 MNHEY and CDR2 SMNVEV (reference sequence). The V end lost 10 bases, the J end lost 4 bases, and 21 bases lay between the germline ends. CDR3 length: 15 amino acids. CDR3 sequence reads: CATAVGSAGPDTQYF. The CDR3 nucleotides read TGTGCCACCGCCGTTGGGTCGGCAGGGCCAGATACGCAGTATTTT.

This chain uses TRBV19 with TRBJ1-2; weak D call: TRBD1 (6 bases). With 3 bases removed from V and 6 bases from J, the gap between germline ends came to 14 bases. There are 14 residues in the CDR3. Germline CDR1 reads LNHDA; CDR2 reads SQIVND (reference sequence). The CDR3 loop is CASSILQGINGYTF. CDR3 in DNA: TGTGCCAGTAGTATCCTACAGGGTATTAATGGCTACACCTTC.

The sample holds one count of this clone. The chain is built from TRBV28 and TRBJ1-1; unclear D gene. Germline V gives CDR1 MDHEN, CDR2 SYDVKM. The CDR3 is 13 residues long. V dropped 6 bases and J dropped 7 bases, with 15 bases sitting between them. The chain's CDR3 is CASSLRDSLEAFF. The CDR3 DNA is TGTGCCAGCAGCCTGAGGGATTCCCTTGAAGCTTTCTTT.

The chain carries TRBV10-2 and TRBJ2-1, with D possibly being TRBD1 (5 bases). Trimming removed 4 bases from V and 10 bases from J, with 17 bases in between. Germline assignment: CDR1 WSHSY and CDR2 SAAADI. The CDR3 extends over 14 amino acids. The CDR3 region has the DNA TGCGCCAGCAGTGCCGCTTCTAGACAGAACGAGCAGTTCTTC. This gives the protein CASSAASRQNEQFF.

This clone was recorded once. The rearrangement links TRBV20-1 to TRBJ2-1, with D perhaps TRBD2 (5 bases). CDR3 size: 11 residues. Germline V gene data show CDR1 as DFQATT and CDR2 as SNEGSKA (reference sequence). In DNA, the CDR3 is TGCCGACCCGGAGGTAACAATGAGCAGTTCTTC. Amino acids: CRPGGNNEQFF.

V gene TRBV27 combines with J gene TRBJ2-1, with D possibly matching TRBD2 (5 bases). The germline CDR1 and CDR2 sequences are MNHEY and SMNVEV (reference sequence). V was shortened by 5 bases and J by 0 bases, with 11 bases between the two germline ends. This CDR3 has 15 residues. As DNA, the CDR3 is TGTGCCAGCAGTCCCGGGGATAGCTCCTACAATGAGCAGTTCTTC. Protein: CASSPGDSSYNEQFF.

This clone came up once. The rearrangement joins TRBV6-1 to TRBJ2-2, with a weak D call TRBD2 (6 bases). CDR3 length: 13 amino acids. V gave up 8 bases and J gave up 7 bases, with 14 bases separating them. The V gene's germline CDR1 is MNHNS and CDR2 SASEGT. The CDR3 DNA reads TGTGCCAGCGGCCGGGAGAGGGGCGGGGAGCTGTTTTTT. This encodes CASGRERGGELFF.